This is a list of T cell receptor beta chains from one sample in a study of shared clonotypes between healthy human individuals. TCRdb keeps only in-frame clones here, not all; method: immunoSEQ multiplex PCR. The data show 2 million to 3 million clones, 90% to 95% seen once. Sequencing was carried out using naive CD4+ T cells from PBMCs. Receptors were obtained from a young man in good health. Some clones in this sample may be carry-over from other donors' samples. Each CDR3 is given with its conserved first and last residue. Some rows mark clone size as missing; the rest say once, few, many or name a class of expanded clone.

j_call clone_size v_call cdr3_aa
TRBJ1-4 - TRBV7-9 CASSLVGVREKLFF
TRBJ1-1 - TRBV29-1 CSVDRGFQLMNTEAFF
TRBJ1-1 - TRBV18 CASSPGQSSEAFF
TRBJ2-7 - TRBV30 CAWAGTEVWEQYF
TRBJ1-2 - TRBV7-9 CASSLRAVRNYGYTF
TRBJ1-1 - TRBV5-6 CASSGRDRGATEAFF
TRBJ1-1 - TRBV15 CATSRDFGGTEAFF
TRBJ2-5 once TRBV5-4 CASSVRTSGQETQYF
TRBJ1-1 - TRBV19 CASIERGGTEAFF
TRBJ1-1 - TRBV29-1 CSVGKSPGLEAFF
TRBJ1-2 - TRBV19 CASSIQGRNYGYTF
TRBJ2-7 - TRBV5-1 CASSLGRDSYEQYF
TRBJ2-1 - TRBV6-5 CASSRPFQGNEQFF
TRBJ2-7 once TRBV7-8 CASSLASGSDEQYF
TRBJ2-3 - TRBV19 CASSKQASSTDTQYF
TRBJ2-2 - TRBV5-1 CASSPSGSRAGELFF
TRBJ2-5 - TRBV27 CASRGDRQETQYF
TRBJ2-7 - TRBV4-1 CASSQGWRRSPYEQYF
TRBJ2-2 - TRBV11-2 CASAYGRNTGELFF
TRBJ2-1 - TRBV9 CASSARGGSYNEQFF
TRBJ2-1 once TRBV28 CASQVREDGEQFF
TRBJ2-2 - TRBV18 CASSPLGTGELFF
TRBJ2-1 - TRBV29-1 CSVESSSYNEQFF
TRBJ2-1 - TRBV5-1 CASSENPLLVSPYNEQFF
TRBJ2-7 once TRBV21-1 CASSKTPATGTYEQYF
TRBJ1-2 - TRBV19 CASRETDLKYYGYTF
TRBJ1-3 - TRBV30 CAWSKGRGNTIYF
TRBJ1-6 - TRBV30 CAWSVSGSSYNSPLHF
TRBJ1-1 - TRBV11-3 CASSRGNTEAFF
TRBJ2-1 - TRBV27 CASMVTSGIFEQFF
TRBJ2-7 - TRBV9 CASSPRGWAGGAYEQYF
TRBJ1-4 - TRBV28 CASSSLGDRGGEKLFF
TRBJ1-1 - TRBV29-1 CSVDNSGANTEAFF
TRBJ2-2 - TRBV30 CAWRGLAGGFNTGELFF
TRBJ1-5 few TRBV6-6 CASRTGNQPQHF
TRBJ1-2 once TRBV9 CASSLQAGGRYGYTF
TRBJ2-3 - TRBV28 CASSLSNLAGGTDTQYF
TRBJ2-3 - TRBV5-1 CASSFTGGLPTDTQYF
TRBJ2-5 - TRBV11-2 CASSPDGGPETQYF
TRBJ2-7 - TRBV5-8 CASHDSDPYEQYF
TRBJ2-1 - TRBV9 CASSVTQGWNEQFF
TRBJ2-3 - TRBV2 CASSVVSGSTDTQYF
TRBJ2-4 - TRBV9 CASSENRVEEAKNIQYF
TRBJ2-7 - TRBV6-1 CASRQGAIYEQYF
TRBJ2-7 - TRBV18 CASSEGLAVSEQYF
TRBJ1-2 - TRBV19 CASSIAPRQGDRGYTF
TRBJ1-1 - TRBV5-1 CASSFRDSLNTEAFF
TRBJ1-5 - TRBV18 CASSPSTGPTPQPQHF
TRBJ1-2 once TRBV10-3 CAISESAARSYGYTF
TRBJ2-3 - TRBV10-1 CASTRETPDTQYF
TRBJ2-5 - TRBV7-3 CASSLIPGYQETQYF
TRBJ1-3 - TRBV11-3 CASSPGTGRPGNTIYF